Shown below are 17 T cell receptor beta chains from a single sample sequenced in a study of regulatory T cells in long-lasting Graves disease. Building the TCR beta libraries relied on iRepertoire HTBI primers, and CDR3 regions underwent Arm-PCR. TCRdb called the multiplex PCR reads again in MiXCR, with one record for every CDR3 protein. In the table there are about 430,000 distinct CDR3 sequences, 15% of which are singletons. Time point of the sample: newly diagnosed GD, antithyroid drugs for less than 3 months. Construction of the TCR library relied on RNA isolated from PBMCs. This sample also belongs to another study, concerning T cells in Graves' hyperthyroidism and ophthalmopathy.

Sequenced here: peripheral blood mononuclear cells (PBMCs), sampled at new diagnosis, from a patient treated with antithyroid drugs. The receptors here all came from a middle-aged woman with Graves disease.

This clonotype was seen at least ten times. The chain has TRBV7-2 and TRBJ2-5; 7 bases are a match to TRBD2. Germline CDR1 SGHTA, CDR2 FQGNSA. The J segment lost 3 bases and the V segment lost 10 bases, leaving 5 bases of the junction unmatched. The CDR3 extends over 12 amino acids. In DNA form, the CDR3 reads TGTGCCACCGGGGGAGGGGAAGAGACCCAGTACTTC. It translates to CATGGGEETQYF.

This clonotype was counted a few times. The chain carries TRBV7-2 and TRBJ2-1; D unclear. The CDR3 is 13 residues long. The ends were cut back, 0 bases at V and 8 bases at J, with 8 bases in the middle. Germline CDR1 and CDR2: SGHTA and FQGNSA. The chain's CDR3 is CASSLAYRDEQFF. CDR3 coding DNA: TGTGCCAGCAGCTTAGCTTACCGGGATGAGCAGTTCTTC. Variable domain in full (rest from reference TRBV7-2 and TRBJ2-1): GAGVSQSPSNKVTEKGKDVELRCDPISGHTALYWYRQSLGQGLEFLIYFQGNSAPDKSGLPSDRFSAERTGGSVSTLTIQRTQQEDSAVYLCASSLAYRDEQFFGPGTRLTVL.

This clonotype was observed a few times. The chain is built from TRBV5-4 and TRBJ1-2; tentatively, D is TRBD1 (5 bases). With 4 bases removed from V and 13 bases from J, the gap between germline ends came to 20 bases. The germline CDR1 and CDR2 sequences are SGHNT and YYREEE (reference sequence). CDR3 length: 13 amino acids. CDR3 DNA sequence: TGTGCCAGCAGCATCGCTGGGGACCCCCAAGGCACCTTC. Translating gives CASSIAGDPQGTF. The full variable domain, its missing parts supplied by reference TRBV5-4 and TRBJ1-2, is ETGVTQSPTHLIKTRGQQVTLRCSSQSGHNTVSWYQQALGQGPQFIFQYYREEENGRGNFPPRFSGLQFPNYSSELNVNALELDDSALYLCASSIAGDPQGTFGSGTRLTVV.

The V call is TRBV19, the J call TRBJ2-2, with D possibly matching TRBD1 (6 bases). The CDR3 has 19 residues. Germline V gene data show CDR1 as LNHDA and CDR2 as SQIVND (reference sequence). V dropped 3 bases and J dropped 2 bases, with 22 bases sitting between them. CDR3: CASSIEGYRALNNTGELFF. The CDR3 DNA is TGTGCCAGTAGTATTGAGGGGTACAGGGCCCTAAATAACACCGGGGAGCTGTTTTTT.

This clonotype was observed many times. The chain carries TRBV12-5 and TRBJ1-5, with a weak D call TRBD1 (5 bases). The V gene's germline CDR1 is LGHNT and CDR2 FRNRAP. This CDR3 is 16 amino acids long. The germline V and J ends were trimmed by 0 bases and 3 bases, with 12 bases remaining between them. The CDR3 is CASGLVLDITNQPQHF. The CDR3 nucleotides are TGTGCTAGTGGTTTGGTTTTGGACATCACCAATCAGCCCCAGCATTTT.

With regard to this clonotype: A clone one base away is much larger, so this may be a read error. The gene calls are TRBV15 and TRBJ2-7; D is possibly TRBD1 (6 bases). From germline, CDR1 is LNHNV and CDR2 YYDKDF (reference sequence). The CDR3 sequence is 14 residues long. Trimming cost V 2 bases and J 5 bases, with 13 bases left between them. The CDR3 DNA follows: TGTGCCACCAGCAGACCAAAGAGACAGGACGAGCAGTACTTC. It codes for CATSRPKRQDEQYF.

Ten or more counts support this clonotype. This chain joins TRBV18 and TRBJ2-7; D unresolved. Germline-derived CDR1 and CDR2 are KGHSH and LQKENI. The CDR3 runs to 13 residues. V lost 3 bases and J 2 bases, leaving 8 bases between the germline ends. DNA for the CDR3: TGTGCCAGCTCACCTCCCGAGCCCTACGAGCAGTACTTC. This gives the protein CASSPPEPYEQYF. The whole variable domain, filled in from reference TRBV18 and TRBJ2-7, reads NAGVMQNPRHLVRRRGQEARLRCSPMKGHSHVYWYRQLPEEGLKFMVYLQKENIIDESGMPKERFSAEFPKEGPSILRIQQVVRGDSAAYFCASSPPEPYEQYFGPGTRLTVT.

This clonotype was found many times. The chain links TRBV7-2 to TRBJ2-7; the D gene is possibly TRBD2 (6 bases). Germline values: CDR1 SGHTA, CDR2 FQGNSA. V was cut by 6 bases and J by 4 bases, with 16 bases left in between. This CDR3 is built from 14 residues. CDR3 in DNA: TGTGCCAGCAGGGCGTTTGGGAGGTCTTACGAGCAGTACTTC. It codes for CASRAFGRSYEQYF.

The sample holds many counts of this clonotype. This chain connects TRBV5-6 to TRBJ2-7, with D possibly being TRBD2 (5 bases). CDR1 is SGHDT, CDR2 YYEEEE, per germline. V shed 4 bases and J shed 2 bases, with 10 bases lying between them. The CDR3 length is 13 residues. This chain's CDR3 is CASSPDGAYEQYF. In DNA, the CDR3 is TGTGCCAGCAGCCCGGACGGGGCCTACGAGCAGTACTTC.

This clonotype occurred a few times. This sequence joins TRBV5-1 and TRBJ2-2; TRBD1 agrees at 9 bases. After removal of 4 bases from V and 0 bases from J, the junction contained 7 bases not matched to a gene. There are 17 residues in the CDR3. The germline V gene encodes CDR1 SGHRS and CDR2 YFSETQ. CDR3 residues: CASSITTGGANTGELFF. The CDR3 coding sequence is TGCGCCAGCAGCATAACCACAGGGGGCGCGAACACCGGGGAGCTGTTTTTT.

In its sample, this clonotype was seen many times. This chain connects TRBV5-1 to TRBJ2-1; 7 positions agree with TRBD1. CDR1 SGHRS and CDR2 YFSETQ come from the germline V gene. The CDR3 sequence is 14 residues long. Trimming cost V 2 bases and J 6 bases; bases outside gene matches: 5. The CDR3 is CASSLGTELNEQFF. The CDR3 bases are TGCGCCAGCAGCTTAGGGACAGAACTCAATGAGCAGTTCTTC.

This clonotype was seen many times. This rearrangement joins TRBV11-2 to TRBJ2-1; TRBD1 or TRBD2 may be the D gene (5 bases each). The CDR3 is 14 amino acids. The V and J ends lost 1 base and 10 bases respectively, with 14 bases between them. Germline CDR1 and CDR2: SGHAT and FQNNGV. CDR3 bases: TGTGCCAGCAGCTTAGGGGACCTTCTAAGAGAGCAGTTCTTC. It encodes CASSLGDLLREQFF. The whole variable domain, filled in from reference TRBV11-2 and TRBJ2-1, reads EAGVAQSPRYKIIEKRQSVAFWCNPISGHATLYWYQQILGQGPKLLIQFQNNGVVDDSQLPKDRFSAERLKGVDSTLKIQPAKLEDSAVYLCASSLGDLLREQFFGPGTRLTVL.

This clonotype was seen repeatedly, ten times or more. The chain is built from TRBV20-1 and TRBJ2-1; 9 nucleotides line up with TRBD2. The trim removed 1 base at V and 7 bases at J, leaving 8 bases unmatched. The V gene's germline CDR1 is DFQATT and CDR2 SNEGSKA (reference sequence). This CDR3 has 15 residues. The CDR3 DNA follows: TGCAGTGCTAGAGTTGGAGCGGGAGGAGTAAATGAGCAGTTCTTC. This gives the protein CSARVGAGGVNEQFF.

This clonotype was seen ten or more times. CDR3 protein: CATRTAMNTEAFF. CDR3 nucleotides: TGTGCCACCAGGACAGCCATGAACACTGAAGCTTTCTTT. This chain uses TRBV19 with TRBJ1-1; D perhaps matches TRBD1 (6 bases). V was trimmed by 10 bases and J by 0 bases, leaving 12 bases between them. There are 13 residues in the CDR3. CDR1 is LNHDA, CDR2 SQIVND, per germline (reference sequence).

This clonotype was detected only a few times. A much larger clone lies one base from this, so it may be a read error. The chain combines TRBV2 with TRBJ1-1, with a weak D call TRBD1 (5 bases). From germline, CDR1 is SNHLY and CDR2 FYNNEI. The CDR3 is made up of 10 amino acids. CDR3: CAGSEGEAFF. In DNA form, the CDR3 reads TGTGCCGGCAGTGAGGGGGAAGCTTTCTTT.

Comments on this clonotype: It may be a read error: a sequence one base away is much more abundant. The CDR3 is CASSPRVGNEQFF. The DNA for the CDR3 is TGTGCCAGCTCACCAAGGGTCGGTAATGAGCAGTTCTTC. The chain employs TRBV18 and TRBJ2-1, with D uncertain. This CDR3 region has 13 residues. Trimming left V 2 bases short and J 7 bases short, with 9 bases between. The germline CDR1 and CDR2 sequences are KGHSH and LQKENI.

The chain links TRBV5-1 to TRBJ1-2; 8 bases agree with TRBD1. The germline gives CDR1 SGHRS, CDR2 YFSETQ. CDR3 length: 14 residues. V shed 3 bases, J shed 9 bases, and the junction held 10 bases outside the gene matches. CDR3 DNA sequence: TGCGCCAGCAGCTCATTGACAGGGGCCGGGAGCTACACCTTC. Residues: CASSSLTGAGSYTF.